This TCR beta chain was retrieved from a study of control samples from healthy donors and cancer patients. The method was immunoSEQ multiplex PCR; TCRdb's version includes in-frame clones alone and lacks a portion of them. The sample contains 140,000 or so clones, about nine tenths of which appear only once. Germline V gene lookup returns CDR1 SGHVS and CDR2 FQNEAQ. The length of the CDR3 is 13 residues. V lost 5 bases and J lost 2; bases outside the gene matches: 3. The J gene is TRBJ2-7, the V gene TRBV7-8, with TRBD2 matching over 7 bases. Sequenced input: blood. This TCR was sampled from a young man in good health. The CDR3 nucleotides are TGTGCCAGCAGCCCCCGGGGGGCCTACGAGCAGTACTTC. Translation: CASSPRGAYEQYF.